Presented here are 26 T cell receptor beta chains from one specimen sequenced in a study of blood T cell repertoires in COVID-19 (dated by TCRdb to 2019 to 2021). Receptor libraries were prepared by the immunoSEQ multiplex PCR assay. In TCRdb, the immuneACCESS table is reduced to in-frame sequences with V and J assigned. These tables do not hold every clone; where another copy was compared, an unresolved V gene accounts for under half, and the others remain unexplained. The sample contains fewer than 350,000 clones, about 85% of them found a single time. The ten top clones hold about 2.3% of the sample. The sample was PBMCs or T cells enriched from blood (not recorded which). These receptors were collected from a woman in her fifties or sixties who had recovered from COVID-19.

This clone is a singleton in its sample. The V call is TRBV7-2, the J call TRBJ2-5; tentatively, D is TRBD2 (6 bases). Trimming left V 5 bases short and J 0 bases short, with 10 bases between. Germline V gene data show CDR1 as SGHTA and CDR2 as FQGNSA. The CDR3 totals 14 residues. This CDR3 reads CASSGDFYQETQYF. CDR3 coding DNA: TGTGCCAGCAGCGGGGACTTTTACCAAGAGACCCAGTACTTC.

The J gene is TRBJ2-3, the V gene TRBV29-1, with unresolved D. Germline CDR1 SQVTM, CDR2 ANQGSEA. The CDR3 has 14 residues. Trimming took off 8 bases at V and 1 base at J, with 16 bases between the two ends. In DNA, the CDR3 is TGCAGCTCCCGGCTCCGGGTCGGCACAGATACGCAGTATTTT. Amino acid sequence: CSSRLRVGTDTQYF.

The chain combines TRBV27 with TRBJ1-5; the D gene is possibly TRBD1 (6 bases). CDR3 length: 17 amino acids. Looked up from germline, CDR1 is MNHEY and CDR2 is SMNVEV (reference sequence). V was clipped by 2 bases and J by 6 bases, with 20 bases between them. The CDR3 bases are TGTGCCAGCAGTTTAGGGCAGGGGCCAGCCGGTGGTCAGCCCCAGCATTTT. Translated: CASSLGQGPAGGQPQHF.

This clone has only a few counts. The J gene is TRBJ1-1, the V gene TRBV7-9; 9 nucleotides agree with TRBD1. The ends lost 6 bases at V and 3 bases at J; junction bases unmatched: 8. The CDR3 sequence is 15 residues long. CDR1 SEHNR and CDR2 FQNEAQ come from the germline V gene (reference sequence). The CDR3 protein is CASRYRGTGYTEAFF. The CDR3 nucleotides are TGTGCCAGCAGGTATAGAGGGACAGGGTACACTGAAGCTTTCTTT.

V is TRBV5-6 and J is TRBJ2-5, with D possibly matching TRBD2 (5 bases). V shed 5 bases and J shed 5 bases, with 7 bases lying between them. CDR1 is SGHDT and CDR2 is YYEEEE in the germline V gene. CDR3 length equals 11 residues. The CDR3 here is CASRDWETQYF. CDR3 in DNA: TGTGCCAGCAGGGACTGGGAGACCCAGTACTTC.

The V and J genes are TRBV5-1 and TRBJ1-3; 7 nucleotides line up with TRBD1. In germline, CDR1 is SGHRS, CDR2 YFSETQ. CDR3 size: 18 residues. J lost 0 bases, V lost 0 bases, and 9 bases had no gene match. CDR3 protein: CASSLALFQGVSGNTIYF. The CDR3 DNA is TGCGCCAGCAGCTTGGCTCTTTTCCAGGGGGTCTCTGGAAACACCATATATTTT.

The J gene is TRBJ1-6, the V gene TRBV6-5; 7 bases map to TRBD1. Germline V gives CDR1 MNHEY, CDR2 SVGAGI. The length of the CDR3 is 14 residues. V dropped 6 bases and J dropped 7; count of bases not matched to a gene: 6. The DNA for the CDR3 is TGTGCCAGCAGGGGTGGGACAGCAAATTCACCCCTCCACTTT. This sequence encodes CASRGGTANSPLHF.

The CDR3 reads CAGAFGVDSDTQYF. DNA for the CDR3: TGTGCCGGAGCCTTTGGTGTGGACTCAGATACGCAGTATTTT. V usage is TRBV18 and J usage is TRBJ2-3, with D possibly TRBD2 on 5 matching bases. The CDR3 consists of 14 residues. V dropped 11 bases and J dropped 4 bases, with 19 bases sitting between them. In germline, CDR1 is KGHSH, CDR2 LQKENI.

The chain employs TRBV7-2 and TRBJ1-5; 10 positions agree with TRBD1. The germline gives CDR1 SGHTA, CDR2 FQGNSA. V lost 5 bases and J lost 6; bases outside the gene matches: 7. CDR3 length equals 15 residues. The CDR3 region has the DNA TGTGCCAGCAGCGGAAGGACAGGGGGTCTTCAGCCCCAGCATTTT. It translates to CASSGRTGGLQPQHF.

This clone has only one observation. The chain uses TRBV5-8 and TRBJ1-5; 8 bases map to TRBD1. V lost 2 bases, J lost 0 bases, and 7 bases stayed unmatched. The germline V gene has CDR1 SGHTS and CDR2 YDEGEE. This CDR3 has 17 residues. The CDR3 loop is CASSFEDRAYSNQPQHF. The CDR3, as DNA: TGTGCCAGCAGCTTTGAGGACAGGGCCTATAGCAATCAGCCCCAGCATTTT.

The chain employs TRBV12-3 or TRBV12-4 and TRBJ2-7, with 9 bases aligning to TRBD1. The CDR3 has 13 amino acids. Unmatched junction bases numbered 9, after V lost 9 bases and J lost 6 bases. The CDR3 region is CASRTGDLGEQYF. CDR3 sequence (DNA): TGTGCCAGTCGGACAGGGGATTTAGGCGAGCAGTACTTC.

The V call is TRBV6-5, the J call TRBJ2-2, with 7 bases fitting TRBD2. CDR1 and CDR2 from the germline V gene are MNHEY and SVGAGI. CDR3 length equals 15 residues. V lost 4 bases and J lost 4; bases outside the gene matches: 6. The DNA of the CDR3 is TGTGCCAGCAGTTTCGGACTAGTTATCACCGGGGAGCTGTTTTTT. As protein: CASSFGLVITGELFF.

This clone has only a few counts. The chain links TRBV19 to TRBJ2-7, with 8 bases identical to TRBD1. There are 16 residues in the CDR3. Germline V gene data show CDR1 as LNHDA and CDR2 as SQIVND (reference sequence). V dropped 5 bases and J dropped 0; count of bases not matched to a gene: 9. The CDR3 nucleotides are TGTGCCAGTAGTGCTCCGGGACAGGCAAGCTCCTACGAGCAGTACTTC. Amino acid sequence: CASSAPGQASSYEQYF.

This chain connects TRBV9 to TRBJ1-6; possibly TRBD1 for D (5 bases). Germline CDR1 is SGDLS and CDR2 is YYNGEE. CDR3 length equals 14 residues. Trimming shortened V by 0 bases and J by 8 bases, and 9 bases separated the two germline ends. CDR3: CASSVGQGDSPLHF. CDR3 DNA sequence: TGTGCCAGCAGCGTAGGACAAGGGGATTCACCCCTCCACTTT.

The CDR3 region is CARENKPEMQYF. In nucleotides, the CDR3 is TGTGCCAGGGAGAACAAACCCGAAATGCAGTATTTT. The chain uses TRBV12-3 or TRBV12-4 and TRBJ2-3; D is uncertain. This CDR3 contains 12 residues. V lost 9 bases and J lost 11, with 18 bases in between.

The chain is built from TRBV6-5 and TRBJ1-2; TRBD1 matches at 7 bases. V trimming: 8 bases; J trimming: 8 bases; junction bases outside the gene matches: 5. The CDR3 is made up of 11 amino acids. Germline assignment: CDR1 MNHEY and CDR2 SVGAGI. CDR3 DNA: TGTGCCAGCCGACAGGGCGGCGGCTACACCTTC. This codes for CASRQGGGYTF.

The V gene is TRBV7-2, the J gene TRBJ1-4; D is unclear. V was clipped by 5 bases and J by 8 bases, with 12 bases between them. Per the germline V gene, CDR1 is SGHTA and CDR2 is FQGNSA. The CDR3 runs 13 residues. CDR3 DNA: TGTGCCAGCAGCGTGGACGGAGGGGAAAAACTGTTTTTT. This codes for CASSVDGGEKLFF.

The J gene is TRBJ1-5, the V gene TRBV2, with 8 bases matching TRBD1. Germline V gene sequence: CDR1 SNHLY, CDR2 FYNNEI. V was pared by 7 bases and J by 7 bases, with 6 bases of the junction left unmatched. The length of the CDR3 is 13 residues. CDR3 coding DNA: TGTGCCAGCACCGGACAGGGAAACCAGCCCCAGCATTTT. Encoded protein: CASTGQGNQPQHF.

V and J are TRBV7-9 and TRBJ1-6; no clear D. Trimming removed 2 bases at V and 9 bases at J, with 11 bases between. The CDR3 has 14 residues. Germline assignment: CDR1 SEHNR and CDR2 FQNEAQ (reference sequence). CDR3 DNA: TGTGCCAGCAGCTTAACAACAGTTCGTTCACCCCTCCACTTT. This translates into CASSLTTVRSPLHF. The full variable domain, in which reference TRBV7-9 and TRBJ1-6 provide the parts outside the CDR3, is DTGVSQNPRHKITKRGQNVTFRCDPISEHNRLYWYRQTLGQGPEFLTYFQNEAQLEKSRLLSDRFSAERPKGSFSTLEIQRTEQGDSAMYLCASSLTTVRSPLHFGNGTRLTVT.

V is TRBV4-2 and J is TRBJ1-1, with a possible D match to TRBD1 (5 bases). Germline CDR1 and CDR2: LGHNA and YNFKEQ. The CDR3 runs 15 residues. Trimming took 0 bases from V and 1 from J, leaving 9 bases between them. The CDR3: CASSQDSTGNTEAFF. The CDR3 region has the DNA TGTGCCAGCAGCCAAGATTCAACAGGGAACACTGAAGCTTTCTTT.

This sequence joins TRBV18 and TRBJ1-5; D possibly corresponds to TRBD1 (6 bases). There are 16 residues in the CDR3. Trimming shortened V by 6 bases and J by 7 bases, and 22 bases separated the two germline ends. Per germline, CDR1 KGHSH and CDR2 LQKENI. CDR3 region: CASSRIRDMSYQPQHF. DNA for the CDR3: TGTGCCAGCTCTCGAATCCGGGACATGAGCTACCAGCCCCAGCATTTT.

The chain couples TRBV13 to TRBJ2-2; D ambiguous. V was trimmed by 0 bases and J by 4 bases, leaving 6 bases between them. CDR3 length: 14 residues. Looked up from germline, CDR1 is PRHDT and CDR2 is FYEKMQ (reference sequence). CDR3 in amino acids: CASSLGPRTGELFF. The CDR3 DNA reads as TGTGCCAGCAGCTTAGGTCCCCGCACCGGGGAGCTGTTTTTT.

The chain combines TRBV30 with TRBJ1-1; 11 bases align to TRBD1. Per germline, CDR1 GTSNPN and CDR2 SVGIG (reference sequence). Losses at the gene ends were 3 bases for V and 0 bases for J; bases not matched to a gene: 6. This CDR3 has 16 residues. CDR3 coding DNA: TGTGCCTGGAGGGACAGGGGGCGTCCTATGAACACTGAAGCTTTCTTT. It codes for CAWRDRGRPMNTEAFF.

V is TRBV29-1 and J is TRBJ2-2; 8 bases are shared with TRBD2. From germline, CDR1 is SQVTM and CDR2 ANQGSEA. The CDR3 runs to 15 residues. Germline trimming cut 3 bases from V and 2 bases from J; bases unmatched to any gene: 5. CDR3 DNA: TGCAGCGTTGATCTGAGCGGGGGAAACACCGGGGAGCTGTTTTTT. Encoded protein: CSVDLSGGNTGELFF.

V gene TRBV19 combines with J gene TRBJ1-6; no firm D call. The CDR3 is made up of 14 amino acids. Trimming removed 3 bases from V and 9 bases from J, with 12 bases in between. Germline loops: CDR1 LNHDA, CDR2 SQIVND (reference sequence). This CDR3 reads CASSINSGGSPLHF. Here the CDR3 DNA reads TGTGCCAGTAGTATTAATTCGGGAGGTTCACCCCTCCACTTT.

The chain couples TRBV7-9 to TRBJ1-2, with a tentative D call TRBD1 (6 bases). Germline V gene sequence: CDR1 SEHNR, CDR2 FQNEAQ (reference sequence). The CDR3 is made up of 14 amino acids. V dropped 4 bases and J dropped 6 bases, with 15 bases sitting between them. The CDR3 spells CASSSGTSGDGYTF. The DNA for the CDR3 is TGTGCCAGCAGCTCCGGGACATCAGGGGATGGCTACACCTTC.